Shown below are 25 T cell receptor beta chains from a single sample sequenced in a study of blood T cells in healthy people across ages. A J-beta primer mix and a sample-barcoded 5' primer were used in a second PCR of about 6 to 12 cycles. TCRdb redid the calling of the 5' RACE reads with MiXCR, one entry per CDR3 protein. The data hold some 750,000 distinct CDR3 sequences, with over 20% observed a single time. The sequencing input was blood. Receptors were obtained from a man between 65 and 85 years old in good health.

The chain links TRBV9 to TRBJ2-1; 10 nucleotides align to TRBD1. V shed 8 bases, J shed 6 bases, and the junction held 5 bases outside the gene matches. The V gene's germline CDR1 is SGDLS and CDR2 YYNGEE. This CDR3 comprises 13 residues. DNA for the CDR3: TGTGCCAGATGCCGGACAGGGGGCAATGAGCAGTTCTTC. It yields the protein CARCRTGGNEQFF.

The table lists this clonotype with many counts. The chain couples TRBV28 to TRBJ2-1; D call uncertain. Germline loops: CDR1 MDHEN, CDR2 SYDVKM. This CDR3 has 16 residues. Trimming pared 5 bases from V and 7 bases from J, leaving 21 bases between. Here the CDR3 reads CASSPNSWAARNEQFF. The CDR3 DNA reads as TGTGCCAGCAGTCCCAACAGTTGGGCAGCGAGAAATGAGCAGTTCTTC.

Concerning this clonotype: This may stem from a read error, because a much larger clone lies one nucleotide away. The V and J genes are TRBV11-2 and TRBJ2-5, with D uncertain. The CDR3 totals 14 residues. Trimming removed 5 bases from V and 5 bases from J, with 15 bases in between. Germline CDR1 and CDR2: SGHAT and FQNNGV. The CDR3: CASSRSSPEETQYF. CDR3 DNA sequence: TGTGCCAGCAGCAGAAGCTCCCCGGAGGAGACCCAGTACTTC.

The chain uses TRBV12-3 or TRBV12-4 and TRBJ2-3, with D possibly being TRBD1 or TRBD2 (5 bases each). This CDR3 is 15 amino acids long. The V gene lost 3 bases and the J gene lost 3 bases, with 13 bases spanning the gap. CDR3 residues: CASSLRVWGTDTQYF. The CDR3, as DNA: TGTGCCAGCAGTTTGCGGGTTTGGGGGACAGATACGCAGTATTTT.

V gene TRBV20-1 combines with J gene TRBJ2-7; 7 bases are a match to TRBD1. V lost 1 base to trimming and J lost 6 bases; unmatched junction nucleotides: 6. The CDR3 is 13 amino acids. From germline, CDR1 is DFQATT and CDR2 SNEGSKA (reference sequence). DNA of the CDR3: TGCAGTGCTAGAGGGCAACAGGGGAGCGAGCAGTACTTC. Protein: CSARGQQGSEQYF.

A few counts support this clonotype. A junction boundary mismatches the germline segment, possibly from a read error. The rearrangement uses TRBV20-1 and TRBJ2-5; D gene uncertain. CDR3 length equals 12 residues. Germline CDR1 DFQATT, CDR2 SNEGSKA (reference sequence). The CDR3 reads CNAIKAAETQYF. The CDR3 nucleotides read TGCAATGCTATCAAAGCAGCAGAGACCCAGTACTTC.

The CDR3 coding sequence is TGCAGCGTTGAATCCTGGAGTGAAGCTTTCTTT. Its protein product is CSVESWSEAFF. J is TRBJ1-1 and V is TRBV29-1, with no clear D. Trimming removed 2 bases from V and 7 bases from J, with 8 bases in between. Germline values: CDR1 SQVTM, CDR2 ANQGSEA. There are 11 residues in the CDR3.

J is TRBJ1-4 and V is TRBV5-1, with D unresolved. This CDR3 spans 15 amino acids. Germline CDR1 SGHRS, CDR2 YFSETQ. Between the trimmed V and J ends, which lost 0 bases and 2 bases, there was a span of 8 bases. The CDR3, as DNA: TGCGCCAGCAGCTTGGTACCAGGTACTAATGAAAAACTGTTTTTT. Translation gives CASSLVPGTNEKLFF. Full variable domain (outside the CDR3, taken from reference TRBV5-1 and TRBJ1-4): KAGVTQTPRYLIKTRGQQVTLSCSPISGHRSVSWYQQTPGQGLQFLFEYFSETQRNKGNFPGRFSGRQFSNSRSEMNVSTLELGDSALYLCASSLVPGTNEKLFFGSGTQLSVL.

The chain recombines TRBV27 with TRBJ1-5; no clear D. CDR1 and CDR2 (germline): MNHEY, SMNVEV (reference sequence). CDR3 length: 13 amino acids. Trimming took 1 base from V and 7 from J, leaving 8 bases between them. The CDR3: CASSLFAGQPQHF. For the CDR3, the DNA is TGTGCCAGCAGTTTATTCGCTGGACAGCCCCAGCATTTT.

The CDR3 sequence is CSARDRPLTEAFF. The DNA of the CDR3 is TGCAGTGCTAGAGATCGGCCGCTGACTGAAGCTTTCTTT. The chain uses TRBV20-1 and TRBJ1-1; unclear D gene. CDR1 and CDR2 from the germline V gene are DFQATT and SNEGSKA (reference sequence). CDR3 length: 13 residues. Trimming left V 0 bases short and J 5 bases short, with 10 bases between.

In this sample, this clonotype turned up a few times. J is TRBJ2-7 and V is TRBV7-8; D is ambiguous. V lost 1 base, J lost 3 bases, and 7 bases lay in between. CDR3 size: 13 residues. Germline CDR1 and CDR2: SGHVS and FQNEAQ. CDR3 in DNA: TGTGCCAGCAGCTTAGTAAACAACTACGAGCAGTACTTC. This translates into CASSLVNNYEQYF.

The gene calls are TRBV4-1 and TRBJ1-4; D gene ambiguous. Germline V gene data show CDR1 as MGHRA and CDR2 as YSYEKL. Trimming removed 0 bases from V and 7 bases from J, with 9 bases in between. The CDR3 extends over 14 amino acids. DNA for the CDR3: TGCGCCAGCAGCCAAGATCTATTGGTTGAAAAACTGTTTTTT. Its translation is CASSQDLLVEKLFF.

Only a few counts were recorded for this clonotype. The CDR3 DNA follows: TGCGCCAGCAGCTTCGAGAGACAGGGATCCTACGAGCAGTACTTC. Translating it yields CASSFERQGSYEQYF. The rearrangement uses TRBV5-1 and TRBJ2-7, with TRBD1 matching 7 bases. Germline CDR1 SGHRS, CDR2 YFSETQ. The CDR3 is 15 residues long. With 2 bases clipped from V and 1 base from J, the junction kept 6 bases outside the gene matches. The whole variable domain, remainder taken from reference TRBV5-1 and TRBJ2-7, is KAGVTQTPRYLIKTRGQQVTLSCSPISGHRSVSWYQQTPGQGLQFLFEYFSETQRNKGNFPGRFSGRQFSNSRSEMNVSTLELGDSALYLCASSFERQGSYEQYFGPGTRLTVT.

This clonotype was counted a few times. This chain uses TRBV29-1 with TRBJ2-5; TRBD2 aligns across 14 bases. Looked up from germline, CDR1 is SQVTM and CDR2 is ANQGSEA. The CDR3 spans 14 residues. V was pared by 6 bases and J by 5 bases, with 5 bases of the junction left unmatched. CDR3 sequence reads: CSVAGTSGSETQYF. In DNA, the CDR3 is TGCAGCGTGGCCGGGACTAGCGGGAGCGAGACCCAGTACTTC.

This clonotype was seen only a few times. This chain links TRBV29-1 with TRBJ1-2; tentatively, D is TRBD1 (5 bases). The CDR3 runs 12 residues. The V end lost 3 bases, the J end lost 8 bases, and 13 bases lay between the germline ends. Germline V gene lookup returns CDR1 SQVTM and CDR2 ANQGSEA. Here the CDR3 DNA reads TGCAGCGTTGAGAAGTGGAGGACAGGCTACACCTTC. Its protein product is CSVEKWRTGYTF. Based on the CDR3 plus reference TRBV29-1 and TRBJ1-2, the full variable domain is SAVISQKPSRDICQRGTSLTIQCQVDSQVTMMFWYRQQPGQSLTLIATANQGSEATYESGFVIDKFPISRPNLTFSTLTVSNMSPEDSSIYLCSVEKWRTGYTFGSGTRLTVV.

Of note for this clonotype: The junction departs from germline at one end; a sequencing error may be responsible. V usage is TRBV6-2 or TRBV6-3 and J usage is TRBJ2-5; tentative D call: TRBD2 (6 bases). The germline V gene has CDR1 MNHEY and CDR2 SVGEGT. This CDR3 is built from 15 residues. CDR3 amino acids: CASSYESGYQETHYF. CDR3 DNA: TGTGCCAGCAGTTACGAAAGCGGGTACCAAGAGACCCATTACTTC.

Many counts were recorded for this clonotype. The CDR3 coding sequence is TGCGCCAGCAGCTTGGGTTCGGAGCGGCAGTTCTTC. It is translated as CASSLGSERQFF. This rearrangement joins TRBV5-1 to TRBJ2-1; D gene ambiguous. Trimming stripped 0 bases from V and 12 bases from J, with 10 bases between. Germline V CDR1 and CDR2: SGHRS, YFSETQ. CDR3 length equals 12 residues.

This clonotype was observed a few times. The chain carries TRBV5-1 and TRBJ1-3; tentative D call: TRBD1 (6 bases). Trimming pared 0 bases from V and 4 bases from J, leaving 11 bases between. The germline CDR1 and CDR2 sequences are SGHRS and YFSETQ. The CDR3 is made up of 15 amino acids. CDR3 loop: CASSLDQGPGNTIYF. The DNA of the CDR3 is TGCGCCAGCAGCTTGGATCAGGGGCCCGGAAACACCATATATTTT.

This chain connects TRBV5-1 to TRBJ2-5; 7 bases are a match to TRBD1. The germline gives CDR1 SGHRS, CDR2 YFSETQ. The trim removed 2 bases at V and 5 bases at J, leaving 9 bases unmatched. CDR3 length: 15 residues. CDR3 sequence reads: CASSLGDRVWETQYF. The DNA of the CDR3 is TGCGCCAGCAGCTTAGGAGACAGGGTATGGGAGACCCAGTACTTC.

This clonotype was recorded a few times. The V call is TRBV4-2, the J call TRBJ2-1; perhaps D is TRBD1 or TRBD2 (5 bases each). CDR1 and CDR2 (germline): LGHNA, YNFKEQ. V was cut by 0 bases and J by 7 bases, with 10 bases left in between. There are 14 residues in the CDR3. The CDR3 bases are TGTGCCAGCAGCCAAGATGGGACCCGGAATGAGCAGTTCTTC. Its protein product is CASSQDGTRNEQFF.

The chain recombines TRBV12-3 or TRBV12-4 with TRBJ2-3; unclear D gene. The CDR3 extends over 13 amino acids. Trimming took 2 bases from V and 4 from J, leaving 7 bases between them. The CDR3 coding sequence is TGTGCCAGCAGTTTAAACAGCCCAGATACGCAGTATTTT. It codes for CASSLNSPDTQYF.

This chain connects TRBV12-3 or TRBV12-4 to TRBJ1-1; D call uncertain. CDR3 length: 14 residues. The V gene lost 6 bases and the J gene lost 1 base, with 12 bases spanning the gap. As DNA, the CDR3 is TGTGCCAGCAGGGCCCGGACCCAGAACACTGAAGCTTTCTTT. This encodes CASRARTQNTEAFF.

DNA for the CDR3: TGTGCCAGCTCACCAATTCGAAGCCAAGAGACCCAGTACTTC. This translates into CASSPIRSQETQYF. The chain employs TRBV18 and TRBJ2-5; D is undetermined. The CDR3 totals 14 residues. Trimming pared 2 bases from V and 1 base from J, leaving 8 bases between. Germline CDR1 is KGHSH and CDR2 is LQKENI.

The chain carries TRBV12-3 or TRBV12-4 and TRBJ1-5; D is uncertain. Trimming removed 5 bases at V and 3 bases at J, with 17 bases between. The CDR3 loop spans 16 amino acids. This CDR3 is CASSPPPGPPNQPQHF. The CDR3 DNA is TGTGCCAGCAGTCCACCACCGGGCCCCCCCAATCAGCCCCAGCATTTT.

CDR3 DNA sequence: TGTGCCAGCAGGAACCCGGGACAGGGGGGCTATGGCTACACCTTC. Its translation: CASRNPGQGGYGYTF. The chain couples TRBV6-5 to TRBJ1-2; 11 bases align to TRBD1. Germline lookup yields CDR1 MNHEY and CDR2 SVGAGI. V lost 6 bases, J lost 4 bases, and 7 bases stayed unmatched. The length of the CDR3 is 15 residues.